One sample yielded the 22 T cell receptor beta chains listed below, sequenced in a study of T cells in Graves' hyperthyroidism and ophthalmopathy. Amplification of TCR beta CDR3 regions used RNA as the template. HTBI primers were employed in a first-round RT-PCR of the TCR CDR3. TCRdb called the multiplex PCR reads again in MiXCR, with one record for every CDR3 protein. The sample contains 600,000 or so distinct CDR3 sequences, around 14% of which appear only once. The specimen was blood. The receptors stem from a woman between 18 and 29 years old with Graves' ophthalmopathy.

In its sample, this clonotype was seen a few times. The V gene is TRBV25-1, the J gene TRBJ2-1; 10 positions match TRBD2. The CDR3 sequence is 16 residues long. Germline CDR1 is MGHDK and CDR2 is SYGVNS. Losses at the gene ends were 3 bases for V and 5 bases for J; bases not matched to a gene: 7. CDR3 in DNA: TGTGCCAGCAGTGATATCCTAGCGGGAGATGACAATGAGCAGTTCTTC. Translating gives CASSDILAGDDNEQFF.

This clonotype was picked up one time. The chain uses TRBV4-1 and TRBJ1-3, with D maybe TRBD1 (5 bases). With 4 bases removed from V and 4 bases from J, the gap between germline ends came to 8 bases. The CDR3 is made up of 13 amino acids. CDR1 is MGHRA and CDR2 is YSYEKL in the germline V gene. For the CDR3, the DNA is TGCGCCAGCAGCCCTCACAGGGGAAACACCATATATTTT. It translates to CASSPHRGNTIYF.

CDR3 bases: TGTGCCATCGGGACAGAGGGCTACGAGCAGTACTTC. It translates to CAIGTEGYEQYF. The chain combines TRBV10-3 with TRBJ2-7; TRBD1 matches at 7 bases. With V trimmed by 8 bases and J by 3 bases, 4 bases remained unmatched. Germline lookup yields CDR1 ENHRY and CDR2 SYGVKD. This CDR3 comprises 12 residues.

This clonotype has more than one count but fewer than ten. The chain is built from TRBV7-2 and TRBJ2-7, with 8 bases lining up with TRBD1. The CDR3 loop spans 16 amino acids. V dropped 1 base and J dropped 4; count of bases not matched to a gene: 9. Germline V gene lookup returns CDR1 SGHTA and CDR2 FQGNSA. CDR3 in DNA: TGTGCCAGCAGCTTAGTGGGATTGGGACAGGATTACGAGCAGTACTTC. As protein: CASSLVGLGQDYEQYF.

V usage is TRBV18 and J usage is TRBJ2-5, with 7 bases matching TRBD2. V lost 2 bases to trimming and J lost 0 bases; unmatched junction nucleotides: 9. Germline V gene lookup returns CDR1 KGHSH and CDR2 LQKENI. The CDR3 spans 17 residues. CDR3 amino acids: CASSPFRREPYQETQYF. The CDR3 coding sequence is TGTGCCAGCTCACCATTTCGGCGGGAGCCCTACCAAGAGACCCAGTACTTC.

The chain combines TRBV6-1 with TRBJ1-4; tentative D call: TRBD1 (6 bases). The CDR3 length is 13 residues. The germline gives CDR1 MNHNS, CDR2 SASEGT. V lost 6 bases and J lost 6, with 11 bases in between. The CDR3, as DNA: TGTGCCAGCAGGGACGGGGGCCATGAAAAACTGTTTTTT. It translates to CASRDGGHEKLFF.

The chain couples TRBV7-2 to TRBJ2-1; D call uncertain. The germline V and J ends were trimmed by 5 bases and 7 bases, with 12 bases remaining between them. Germline CDR1 reads SGHTA; CDR2 reads FQGNSA. This CDR3 has 13 amino acids. The CDR3 DNA reads as TGTGCCAGCAGCCTAGACTTGAATAATGAGCAGTTCTTC. Translating it yields CASSLDLNNEQFF.

This clonotype was seen ten or more times. The rearrangement uses TRBV5-5 and TRBJ2-5; possibly TRBD2 for D (5 bases). The CDR3 totals 14 residues. V lost 2 bases and J 5 bases, leaving 13 bases between the germline ends. Germline V gene lookup returns CDR1 SGHKS and CDR2 YYEKEE (reference sequence). The CDR3 sequence: CASSFDYSEETQYF. For the CDR3, the DNA is TGTGCCAGCAGCTTTGACTACTCGGAGGAGACCCAGTACTTC.

In this sample, this clonotype turned up many times. The J gene is TRBJ1-1, the V gene TRBV12-3 or TRBV12-4, with D possibly matching TRBD1 (5 bases). The CDR3 runs to 18 residues. The V and J ends lost 5 bases and 0 bases respectively, with 22 bases between them. CDR3 nucleotides: TGTGCCAGCAGTCCCCATGGGCCTTGGGGCCCTATGAACACTGAAGCTTTCTTT. Amino acids: CASSPHGPWGPMNTEAFF.

This clonotype was counted only a few times. The J gene is TRBJ2-7, the V gene TRBV4-2, with 10 bases that match TRBD2. The trim removed 1 base at V and 7 bases at J, leaving 7 bases unmatched. This CDR3 comprises 15 residues. Per the germline V gene, CDR1 is LGHNA and CDR2 is YNFKEQ. This chain's CDR3 is CASSQASGSLREQYF. In DNA form, the CDR3 reads TGTGCCAGCAGCCAAGCTAGCGGGAGTTTGCGGGAGCAGTACTTC.

This clonotype showed up many times. The J gene is TRBJ1-5, the V gene TRBV20-1, with 9 bases aligning to TRBD1. The ends lost 3 bases at V and 4 bases at J; junction bases unmatched: 22. The germline CDR1 and CDR2 sequences are DFQATT and SNEGSKA (reference sequence). This CDR3 comprises 20 residues. CDR3 loop: CSARFALNGTGLTRNQPQHF. The CDR3 bases are TGCAGTGCTAGGTTCGCCCTCAACGGGACAGGGCTCACTCGGAATCAGCCCCAGCATTTT.

This clonotype was picked up many times. The chain joins TRBV28 to TRBJ2-7; D may be TRBD1 (5 bases). This CDR3 comprises 13 residues. V was cut by 6 bases and J by 0 bases, with 9 bases left in between. Germline V lookup: CDR1 MDHEN, CDR2 SYDVKM. In nucleotides, the CDR3 is TGTGCCAGCAGGGACAAGCTCTCCTACGAGCAGTACTTC. Its translation is CASRDKLSYEQYF.

As DNA, the CDR3 is TGCGCCAGCAGCCGTGGCGCTTGGGTCCCCTACGAGCAGTACTTC. The encoded protein is CASSRGAWVPYEQYF. This sequence joins TRBV4-1 and TRBJ2-7, with D unclear. This CDR3 comprises 15 residues. CDR1 MGHRA and CDR2 YSYEKL come from the germline V gene. V was trimmed by 4 bases and J by 2 bases, leaving 15 bases between them.

There are many counts of this clonotype. This sequence joins TRBV2 and TRBJ2-1; 7 bases align to TRBD1. Trimming cost V 8 bases and J 9 bases; bases outside gene matches: 16. Per germline, CDR1 SNHLY and CDR2 FYNNEI. The CDR3 is 15 residues long. The CDR3 DNA reads TGTGCCAGCCCTCGTGATTGGGCAGGGGGAGTTGAGCAGTTCTTC. Protein: CASPRDWAGGVEQFF.

There are many counts of this clonotype. This sequence joins TRBV2 and TRBJ2-7, with 8 nucleotides matching TRBD2. CDR1 is SNHLY, CDR2 FYNNEI, per germline. The V and J ends lost 1 base and 2 bases, in that order; junction bases with no gene match: 4. CDR3 length: 15 amino acids. CDR3 region: CASSEEGLGAYEQYF. CDR3 in DNA: TGTGCCAGCAGTGAAGAGGGACTAGGGGCCTACGAGCAGTACTTC.

A note on this clonotype: A single base separates this from a much larger clone, so it may be a read error. This chain links TRBV7-2 with TRBJ2-3, with 7 positions matching TRBD1. CDR3 length: 18 amino acids. Germline CDR1 and CDR2: SGHTA and FQGNSA. This CDR3 reads CASSLDLLRTGSTDTRYF. The DNA of the CDR3 is TGTGCCAGCAGCTTAGATCTCCTCCGGACAGGAAGCACAGATACGCGGTATTTT.

Only a few counts were recorded for this clonotype. DNA for the CDR3: TGTGCCAGCAGTTCCGACCGGGGGCTCGGTTTCTTT. Its protein is CASSSDRGLGFF. The chain combines TRBV6-2 or TRBV6-3 with TRBJ1-1; maybe TRBD1 (6 bases). CDR3 length equals 12 residues. Germline V lookup: CDR1 MNHEY, CDR2 SVGEGT. Trimming shortened V by 4 bases and J by 13 bases, and 16 bases separated the two germline ends.

This clonotype has ten or more counts. The CDR3 coding sequence is TGTGCCAGCAGCCTAGAGGGGGGGGAGACCCAGTACTTC. Translating it yields CASSLEGGETQYF. V usage is TRBV7-2 and J usage is TRBJ2-5; D perhaps matches TRBD2 (7 bases). The CDR3 consists of 13 residues. Germline assignment: CDR1 SGHTA and CDR2 FQGNSA. Trimming took 5 bases from V and 5 from J, leaving 12 bases between them.

This clonotype was observed many times. The chain combines TRBV20-1 with TRBJ2-7; D gene uncertain. This CDR3 is built from 11 residues. Germline assignment: CDR1 DFQATT and CDR2 SNEGSKA (reference sequence). Between the trimmed V and J ends, which lost 5 bases and 6 bases, there was a span of 11 bases. The CDR3 DNA is TGCAGTGCTCTATCATTGGGCGAGCAGTACTTC. It specifies CSALSLGEQYF.

The chain links TRBV20-1 to TRBJ1-3, with a possible D match to TRBD1 (6 bases). This CDR3 spans 13 amino acids. V was cut by 1 base and J by 8 bases, with 12 bases left in between. Germline V gene sequence: CDR1 DFQATT, CDR2 SNEGSKA (reference sequence). The CDR3 sequence: CSARGTDSDTIYF. In DNA form, the CDR3 reads TGCAGTGCTAGAGGCACGGACAGTGACACCATATATTTT.

The chain joins TRBV4-2 to TRBJ2-7; a weak D match, TRBD2 (5 bases). CDR1 and CDR2 (germline): LGHNA, YNFKEQ. The CDR3 sequence is 15 residues long. V was clipped by 0 bases and J by 2 bases, with 11 bases between them. CDR3 amino acids: CASSQDQLGTYEQYF. In nucleotides, the CDR3 is TGTGCCAGCAGCCAAGACCAACTAGGGACCTACGAGCAGTACTTC.

This clonotype came up many times. For the CDR3, the DNA is TGTGCCACTCTCCGGGACAGGGAGAACACTGAAGCTTTCTTT. Residues: CATLRDRENTEAFF. This sequence joins TRBV10-3 and TRBJ1-1; 9 positions match TRBD1. With V trimmed by 10 bases and J by 1 base, 7 bases remained unmatched. The CDR3 covers 14 residues. Germline CDR1 reads ENHRY; CDR2 reads SYGVKD.